The 9 T cell receptor beta chains below were found in one sample sequenced in a study of pediatric ulcerative colitis. During colonoscopy, one to two rectal pinch biopsies were collected. Clones were sequenced by immunoSEQ multiplex PCR, and TCRdb holds only the in-frame ones, with some missing. The data hold about 36,000 clones, with around 73% observed a single time. Sequences were obtained from gut tissue. Receptors were obtained from a boy aged 10-17 years with moderate ulcerative colitis.

The chain combines TRBV5-5 with TRBJ1-5; TRBD1 is a possible D gene (5 bases). Trimming pared 2 bases from V and 0 bases from J, leaving 9 bases between. The length of the CDR3 is 15 residues. Germline assignment: CDR1 SGHKS and CDR2 YYEKEE (reference sequence). The CDR3 sequence: CASSFADSSNQPQHF. The CDR3 DNA reads TGTGCCAGCAGCTTCGCTGACAGTAGCAATCAGCCCCAGCATTTT. The full variable domain, with the rest looked up from reference TRBV5-5 and TRBJ1-5, is DAGVTQSPTHLIKTRGQQVTLRCSPISGHKSVSWYQQVLGQGPQFIFQYYEKEERGRGNFPDRFSARQFPNYSSELNVNALLLGDSALYLCASSFADSSNQPQHFGDGTRLSIL.

The chain recombines TRBV5-1 with TRBJ2-5; TRBD2 matches at 10 bases. V was clipped by 1 base and J by 4 bases; unmatched bases: 7. CDR1 and CDR2 (germline): SGHRS, YFSETQ. This CDR3 is built from 16 residues. DNA of the CDR3: TGCGCCAGCAGCTTGTCAGCGGGGGGGCCAAGAGAGACCCAGTACTTC. Translated, it gives CASSLSAGGPRETQYF.

The rearrangement uses TRBV18 and TRBJ1-4, with D tentatively TRBD1 (6 bases). CDR3 size: 13 residues. Trimming shortened V by 3 bases and J by 5 bases, and 7 bases separated the two germline ends. CDR1 is KGHSH and CDR2 is LQKENI in the germline V gene. The CDR3 DNA follows: TGTGCCAGCTCACCCCAGGGGAATGAAAAACTGTTTTTT. Encoded protein: CASSPQGNEKLFF. Full variable domain (rest looked up from reference TRBV18 and TRBJ1-4): NAGVMQNPRHLVRRRGQEARLRCSPMKGHSHVYWYRQLPEEGLKFMVYLQKENIIDESGMPKERFSAEFPKEGPSILRIQQVVRGDSAAYFCASSPQGNEKLFFGSGTQLSVL.

The gene calls are TRBV2 and TRBJ1-1; D perhaps matches TRBD1 (6 bases). Germline CDR1 and CDR2: SNHLY and FYNNEI. V lost 11 bases and J lost 1, with 14 bases in between. The CDR3 runs 13 residues. The CDR3, as DNA: TGTGCCGGTACGGGACACCGGAACACTGAAGCTTTCTTT. Its protein is CAGTGHRNTEAFF. Full variable domain (missing parts from reference TRBV2 and TRBJ1-1): EPEVTQTPSHQVTQMGQEVILRCVPISNHLYFYWYRQILGQKVEFLVSFYNNEISEKSEIFDDQFSVERPDGSNFTLKIRSTKLEDSAMYFCAGTGHRNTEAFFGQGTRLTVV.

This chain uses TRBV19 with TRBJ2-4; the match to TRBD1 covers 9 bases. Trimming took 0 bases from V and 4 from J; bases not matched to a gene: 10. The CDR3 is 18 amino acids. Germline CDR1 is LNHDA and CDR2 is SQIVND (reference sequence). CDR3 coding DNA: TGTGCCAGTAGTATAGAGAACTCCGGGACAGGGAGTAAAAACATTCAGTACTTC. As protein: CASSIENSGTGSKNIQYF.

This chain joins TRBV6-5 and TRBJ2-1; TRBD2 is a possible D gene (5 bases). The germline V gene encodes CDR1 MNHEY and CDR2 SVGAGI. CDR3 length equals 15 residues. V was pared by 4 bases and J by 4 bases, with 14 bases between. CDR3 DNA: TGTGCCAGCAGTTCCCCGGGGTCTCGATACAATGAGCAGTTCTTC. It specifies CASSSPGSRYNEQFF.

J is TRBJ2-3 and V is TRBV10-1, with D unresolved. Per germline, CDR1 WNHNN and CDR2 SYGVQD (reference sequence). This CDR3 region has 12 residues. Trimming took 4 bases from V and 3 from J, leaving 5 bases between them. Written as DNA, the CDR3 is TGCGCCAGCAGTGGTCTGACAGATACGCAGTATTTT. It codes for CASSGLTDTQYF.

The J gene is TRBJ2-1, the V gene TRBV7-9; D not certain. Trimming removed 4 bases from V and 14 bases from J, with 15 bases in between. CDR3 length: 12 residues. Germline V gives CDR1 SEHNR, CDR2 FQNEAQ (reference sequence). Here the CDR3 DNA reads TGTGCCAGCAGCTCCCCCTTTCTTGGAGAGTTCTTC. It codes for CASSSPFLGEFF.

The rearrangement uses TRBV28 and TRBJ1-2, with D perhaps TRBD1 (5 bases). The V gene lost 11 bases and the J gene lost 4 bases, with 20 bases spanning the gap. The germline V gene has CDR1 MDHEN and CDR2 SYDVKM. The CDR3 is made up of 14 amino acids. DNA of the CDR3: TGTGCCTCGCAAGTGGGGGGTGATGTCTATGGCTACACCTTC. Protein product: CASQVGGDVYGYTF.